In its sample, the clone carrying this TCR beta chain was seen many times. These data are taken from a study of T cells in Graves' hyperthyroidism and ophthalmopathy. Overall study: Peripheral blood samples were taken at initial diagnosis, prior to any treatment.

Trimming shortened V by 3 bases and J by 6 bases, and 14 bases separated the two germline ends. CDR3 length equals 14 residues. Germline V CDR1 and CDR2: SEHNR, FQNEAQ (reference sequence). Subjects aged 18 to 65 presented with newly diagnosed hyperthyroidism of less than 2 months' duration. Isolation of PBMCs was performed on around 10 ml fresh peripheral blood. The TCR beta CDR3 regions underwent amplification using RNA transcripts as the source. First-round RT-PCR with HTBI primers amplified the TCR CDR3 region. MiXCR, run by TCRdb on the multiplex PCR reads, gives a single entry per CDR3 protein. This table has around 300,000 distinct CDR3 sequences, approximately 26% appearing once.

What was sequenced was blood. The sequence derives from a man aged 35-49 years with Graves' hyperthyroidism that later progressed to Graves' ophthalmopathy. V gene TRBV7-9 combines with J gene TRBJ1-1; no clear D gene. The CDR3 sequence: CASSLVVRGAEAFF. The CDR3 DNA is TGTGCCAGCAGCTTGGTTGTTCGCGGGGCTGAAGCTTTCTTT.